Detailed here is one T cell receptor (beta chain). As yet, its antigen is unknown. These data are taken from a study of cytomegalovirus exposure and HLA in healthy donors. On the study more broadly: About 85 million unique TCRs from HLA-typed donors were held in an early release of data.

13 Jbeta primers and 60 Vbeta primers were used for the PCR. Original processing notes: Unique TCR beta chains numbered around 80 million in a later analysis, with around 10 million shared. Assay used: immunoSEQ multiplex PCR; TCRdb lists only in-frame clones, some missing. V, J and clone size reflect that table, while D and trimming were determined from the DNA. The sample is made up of roughly 200,000 clones, and the top ten hold almost 6.5% of it. The V end was cut by 5 bases, the J end by 0 bases, with 11 bases between. CDR3 length: 15 amino acids. Per the germline V gene, CDR1 is MNHNY and CDR2 is SVGAGI (reference sequence). General study points: Later analysis reportedly placed an Asian-associated ancestry cluster below the roughly 690-donor mean in N-insertions.

Sequenced: PBMCs. The rearrangement uses TRBV6-6 and TRBJ1-5; a possible D gene is TRBD1 (5 bases). The clonotype was recovered from a man younger than 40 in good health and CMV-seronegative. CDR3 coding DNA: TGTGCCAGCAGTACCGACAGTAATAGCAATCAGCCCCAGCATTTT. It yields the protein CASSTDSNSNQPQHF.